A single sample is the source of the 21 T cell receptor beta chains below, sequenced in a study of T cell changes during pregnancy in multiple sclerosis. Repertoires were generated with immunoSEQ multiplex PCR, while TCRdb's copy carries only in-frame clones and drops some. The table records approximately 52,000 clones, about 90% of them present only once. The sequences come from CD4+ T cells from peripheral blood mononuclear cells, collected in the second trimester of pregnancy. The receptors here all came from a female donor with multiple sclerosis, enrolled in a pregnancy study.

The CDR3 DNA sequence: TGTGCCAGCAGTGAATCGGGGTCTTACTACACTGAAGCTTTCTTT. Amino acids: CASSESGSYYTEAFF. The gene calls are TRBV2 and TRBJ1-1; no firm D call. The CDR3 extends over 15 amino acids. The V end was cut by 2 bases, the J end by 3 bases, with 13 bases between. Germline CDR1 reads SNHLY; CDR2 reads FYNNEI. The variable domain in full, with the rest retrieved from reference TRBV2 and TRBJ1-1, is EPEVTQTPSHQVTQMGQEVILRCVPISNHLYFYWYRQILGQKVEFLVSFYNNEISEKSEIFDDQFSVERPDGSNFTLKIRSTKLEDSAMYFCASSESGSYYTEAFFGQGTRLTVV.

The sample holds one count of this clone. The gene calls are TRBV7-3 and TRBJ2-1; TRBD1 agrees at 8 bases. Germline V gives CDR1 SGHTA, CDR2 FQGTGA. V lost 5 bases and J lost 5; bases outside the gene matches: 2. The CDR3 consists of 13 residues. CDR3 coding DNA: TGTGCCAGCAGCCTGGACAGGGACAATGAGCAGTTCTTC. This sequence encodes CASSLDRDNEQFF.

The genes are TRBV13 and TRBJ2-7, with D maybe TRBD2 (5 bases). Germline V gene lookup returns CDR1 PRHDT and CDR2 FYEKMQ (reference sequence). There are 17 residues in the CDR3. Trimming stripped 5 bases from V and 3 bases from J, with 23 bases between. DNA of the CDR3: TGTGCCAGCAGCCCGCCCCCGCGGTCGGGGTTTATCTACGAGCAGTACTTC. Amino acids: CASSPPPRSGFIYEQYF. Based on the CDR3 plus reference TRBV13 and TRBJ2-7, the full variable domain is AAGVIQSPRHLIKEKRETATLKCYPIPRHDTVYWYQQGPGQDPQFLISFYEKMQSDKGSIPDRFSAQQFSDYHSELNMSSLELGDSALYFCASSPPPRSGFIYEQYFGPGTRLTVT.

This rearrangement joins TRBV9 to TRBJ1-2, with D unresolved. The germline V gene has CDR1 SGDLS and CDR2 YYNGEE. With 4 bases removed from V and 2 bases from J, the gap between germline ends came to 9 bases. This CDR3 contains 13 residues. CDR3 protein: CASSPQQNYGYTF. CDR3 bases: TGTGCCAGCAGCCCACAGCAGAACTATGGCTACACCTTC.

This clone showed up just once. V gene TRBV9 combines with J gene TRBJ1-4, with TRBD1 matching 10 bases. The junction had 8 bases not matched to a gene; V was cut back by 1 base and J by 8 bases. The CDR3 spans 16 residues. CDR1 is SGDLS and CDR2 is YYNGEE in the germline V gene. The DNA for the CDR3 is TGTGCCAGCAGCGTAAGTGGACAGGGGGTAAGCGAAAAACTGTTTTTT. Translating gives CASSVSGQGVSEKLFF. Looking up the rest from reference TRBV9 and TRBJ1-4 gives the full variable domain: DSGVTQTPKHLITATGQRVTLRCSPRSGDLSVYWYQQSLDQGLQFLIQYYNGEERAKGNILERFSAQQFPDLHSELNLSSLELGDSALYFCASSVSGQGVSEKLFFGSGTQLSVL.

The chain joins TRBV27 to TRBJ2-1; 12 positions agree with TRBD2. This CDR3 region has 14 residues. Per germline, CDR1 MNHEY and CDR2 SMNVEV (reference sequence). Losses at the gene ends were 7 bases for V and 8 bases for J; bases not matched to a gene: 6. The CDR3: CASTRLAGAHEQFF. In DNA, the CDR3 is TGTGCCAGCACCCGACTAGCGGGAGCCCATGAGCAGTTCTTC.

This clone came up once. V is TRBV5-4 and J is TRBJ2-4; weak D call: TRBD2 (5 bases). This CDR3 contains 14 residues. The V gene lost 4 bases and the J gene lost 1 base, with 9 bases spanning the gap. Germline V gene data show CDR1 as SGHNT and CDR2 as YYREEE (reference sequence). The CDR3 DNA reads as TGTGCCAGCAGCCCTGGGGAGGCCAAAAACATTCAGTACTTC. Translated, it gives CASSPGEAKNIQYF.

This chain links TRBV10-3 with TRBJ2-1; D unclear. The germline gives CDR1 ENHRY, CDR2 SYGVKD. The length of the CDR3 is 13 residues. V lost 2 bases and J 5 bases, leaving 7 bases between the germline ends. The CDR3, as DNA: TGTGCCATCAGTGAGGAGGAAGACAATGAGCAGTTCTTC. It codes for CAISEEEDNEQFF.

The CDR3 bases are TGTGCCTGGAGTGTAGGCGGATACGAGCAGTACTTC. It codes for CAWSVGGYEQYF. The chain employs TRBV30 and TRBJ2-7; D uncertain. Trimming left V 0 bases short and J 4 bases short, with 7 bases between. The CDR3 contains 12 residues. Germline loops: CDR1 GTSNPN, CDR2 SVGIG (reference sequence).

The V call is TRBV30, the J call TRBJ2-2, with D unclear. The CDR3 loop spans 16 amino acids. Germline CDR1 reads GTSNPN; CDR2 reads SVGIG (reference sequence). V lost 1 base to trimming and J lost 3 bases, with 15 bases between them. CDR3 nucleotides: TGTGCCTGGAGTGCCGCCCCCTCCCAGGACACCGGGGAGCTGTTTTTT. Its translation is CAWSAAPSQDTGELFF.

The rearrangement uses TRBV30 and TRBJ2-3; the D gene is possibly TRBD2 (6 bases). The ends were cut back, 0 bases at V and 2 bases at J, with 9 bases in the middle. This CDR3 comprises 14 residues. The germline V gene encodes CDR1 GTSNPN and CDR2 SVGIG (reference sequence). The CDR3 spells CAWSVGGLTDTQYF. The CDR3 DNA follows: TGTGCCTGGAGTGTCGGGGGACTCACAGATACGCAGTATTTT.

The chain is built from TRBV7-8 and TRBJ1-2; D unresolved. The CDR3 is 12 amino acids. Germline V lookup: CDR1 SGHVS, CDR2 FQNEAQ. With 5 bases removed from V and 5 bases from J, the gap between germline ends came to 9 bases. Written as DNA, the CDR3 is TGTGCCAGCAGCCAAAGCCCTTATGGCTACACCTTC. Translated: CASSQSPYGYTF. The full variable domain, rest sourced from reference TRBV7-8 and TRBJ1-2, is GAGVSQSPRYKVAKRGQDVALRCDPISGHVSLFWYQQALGQGPEFLTYFQNEAQLDKSGLPSDRFFAERPEGSVSTLKIQRTQQEDSAVYLCASSQSPYGYTFGSGTRLTVV.

Concerning this clone: The junction shows a germline mismatch at one end, possibly a read error. The chain has TRBV6-1 and TRBJ1-1; TRBD1 matches 7 bases. This CDR3 spans 12 amino acids. The germline V gene has CDR1 MNHNS and CDR2 SASEGT. CDR3 loop: CASSEGQVASFF. The CDR3, as DNA: TGTGCCAGCAGCGAAGGACAGGTAGCTTCTTTCTTT.

V gene TRBV30 combines with J gene TRBJ2-3; a weak D match, TRBD1 (5 bases). Germline CDR1 is GTSNPN and CDR2 is SVGIG (reference sequence). The length of the CDR3 is 13 residues. V was cut by 1 base and J by 2 bases, with 7 bases left in between. The CDR3 is CAWSGGPTDTQYF. The CDR3 DNA follows: TGTGCCTGGAGTGGGGGCCCCACAGATACGCAGTATTTT.

The genes are TRBV30 and TRBJ1-1; a possible D gene is TRBD1 (6 bases). Germline CDR1 GTSNPN, CDR2 SVGIG (reference sequence). The CDR3 contains 13 residues. With 3 bases removed from V and 1 base from J, the gap between germline ends came to 9 bases. The DNA of the CDR3 is TGTGCCTGGAGCGGGACATCGAACACTGAAGCTTTCTTT. This codes for CAWSGTSNTEAFF.

The V and J genes are TRBV30 and TRBJ2-2; 10 bases agree with TRBD2. The germline CDR1 and CDR2 sequences are GTSNPN and SVGIG (reference sequence). V shed 5 bases and J 4 bases; nucleotides not matched to a gene: 16. The CDR3 length is 18 residues. In DNA form, the CDR3 reads TGTGCCTGGCCCACTTGGCCAGCGGGAGGGCCCGGCACCGGGGAGCTGTTTTTT. Encoded protein: CAWPTWPAGGPGTGELFF.

The CDR3 sequence is CASSRLAGVGNEQFF. The CDR3, as DNA: TGTGCCAGCAGCCGACTAGCGGGAGTGGGAAATGAGCAGTTCTTC. The V and J genes are TRBV7-2 and TRBJ2-1, with 12 positions matching TRBD2. Germline CDR1 SGHTA, CDR2 FQGNSA. V lost 5 bases to trimming and J lost 7 bases; unmatched junction nucleotides: 6. CDR3 length: 15 residues.

The CDR3 reads CAWSKRGGTEAFF. The CDR3 DNA sequence: TGTGCCTGGAGTAAGAGGGGGGGCACTGAAGCTTTCTTT. V is TRBV30 and J is TRBJ1-1, with D maybe TRBD1 (6 bases). The CDR3 totals 13 residues. Trimming took 2 bases from V and 4 from J, leaving 11 bases between them. From germline, CDR1 is GTSNPN and CDR2 SVGIG (reference sequence).

The chain recombines TRBV5-6 with TRBJ2-1; D gene unclear. Germline CDR1 and CDR2: SGHDT and YYEEEE. The CDR3 covers 16 residues. The V gene lost 2 bases and the J gene lost 1 base, with 13 bases spanning the gap. The DNA of the CDR3 is TGTGCCAGCAGCTTTTACGACTCAGCTTCCTACAATGAGCAGTTCTTC. Translated, it gives CASSFYDSASYNEQFF.

The rearrangement uses TRBV2 and TRBJ2-7, with 7 bases identical to TRBD2. CDR1 and CDR2 (germline): SNHLY, FYNNEI. This CDR3 has 13 amino acids. The V segment lost 8 bases and the J segment 2 bases; nucleotides outside the gene matches: 6. The CDR3 nucleotides are TGTGCCAGCGGGGAGGGTCCCACCTACGAGCAGTACTTC. Residues: CASGEGPTYEQYF.

In DNA form, the CDR3 reads TGTGCCAGCAGCGGACTGGAACAAGCCCAGCATTTT. It is translated as CASSGLEQAQHF. The chain is built from TRBV2 and TRBJ1-5, with D hard to call. The CDR3 extends over 12 amino acids. V dropped 6 bases and J dropped 11 bases, with 14 bases sitting between them. Germline CDR1 reads SNHLY; CDR2 reads FYNNEI. Combining the CDR3 with reference TRBV2 and TRBJ1-5 gives the whole variable domain EPEVTQTPSHQVTQMGQEVILRCVPISNHLYFYWYRQILGQKVEFLVSFYNNEISEKSEIFDDQFSVERPDGSNFTLKIRSTKLEDSAMYFCASSGLEQAQHFGDGTRLSIL.